Described below is a single T cell receptor (beta chain) sequence and its context. This entry comes from a study of blood T cell repertoires in COVID-19. For the study at large: The origin of the acute and convalescent COVID-19 samples was the United States, Italy and Spain. Sample material is recorded as cDNA or gDNA derived from T cells, B-cell-depleted T cells, or PBMCs.

As processed by the authors: Reference gene primer amplification gave estimated nucleated cell counts. Produced via immunoSEQ multiplex PCR; TCRdb's table is partial and in-frame only. V and J calls plus clone size are reproduced from that table; the DNA served to infer D and trimming. The repertoire has over 25,000 clones, approximately 84% of them found once; the top ten carry about 42%. The material sequenced was peripheral blood. This TCR derives from a woman aged 80 or older with acute or convalescent COVID-19.

The DNA of the CDR3 is TGTGCCACCAGGACAGGGTACGGGGAGCTGTTTTTT. Its translation: CATRTGYGELFF. This sequence joins TRBV15 and TRBJ2-2, with TRBD1 matching 7 bases. Germline-derived CDR1 and CDR2 are LNHNV and YYDKDF (reference sequence). CDR3 length: 12 amino acids. V shed 6 bases, J shed 7 bases, and the junction held 2 bases outside the gene matches.